Listed here are 32 T cell receptor beta chains from one sample, sequenced in a study of T cells after posttransplantation cyclophosphamide. This table comes from immunoSEQ multiplex PCR, and its TCRdb copy is limited to in-frame clones, with some not included. The profile covers 20,000 to 25,000 clones, with roughly 90% appearing a single time and around 10% taken by the ten largest. A marrow graft followed busulfan-fludarabine conditioning, with cyclophosphamide on days +3 and +4. The sequencing used PBMCs, collected after allogeneic stem cell transplant with posttransplant cyclophosphamide. The receptors derive from a female patient aged 30-39 years who received an allogeneic stem cell transplant from an unrelated donor, was CMV-positive, and had no GVHD. Part of the T cells may come from the graft donor.

The chain employs TRBV5-1 and TRBJ2-1; 7 bases fit TRBD1. There are 15 residues in the CDR3. The germline CDR1 and CDR2 sequences are SGHRS and YFSETQ. V lost 2 bases, J lost 0 bases, and 2 bases stayed unmatched. CDR3 sequence (DNA): TGCGCCAGCAGCTTCTCAGGGGGCTCCTACAATGAGCAGTTCTTC. This codes for CASSFSGGSYNEQFF. The variable domain in full, completed from reference TRBV5-1 and TRBJ2-1, reads KAGVTQTPRYLIKTRGQQVTLSCSPISGHRSVSWYQQTPGQGLQFLFEYFSETQRNKGNFPGRFSGRQFSNSRSEMNVSTLELGDSALYLCASSFSGGSYNEQFFGPGTRLTVL.

This chain links TRBV9 with TRBJ2-3, with D uncertain. V shed 0 bases and J shed 6 bases, with 11 bases lying between them. CDR1 is SGDLS, CDR2 YYNGEE, per germline. This CDR3 spans 14 amino acids. CDR3 sequence: CASSVGLLYDTQYF. The CDR3 region has the DNA TGTGCCAGCAGCGTAGGGTTGCTCTACGATACGCAGTATTTT.

Remarks on this clone: The germline gene is not matched at one end of the junction; a read error may be the cause. V gene TRBV30 combines with J gene TRBJ1-1, with a possible D match to TRBD1 (6 bases). The CDR3 sequence is 14 residues long. Per germline, CDR1 GTSNPN and CDR2 SVGIG (reference sequence). The CDR3 DNA sequence: TGTGCCCGGAGAGGGCGGGGGGCTAACACTGAAGCTTTCTTT. It encodes CARRGRGANTEAFF. Full variable domain (missing parts from reference TRBV30 and TRBJ1-1): SQTIHQWPATLVQPVGSPLSLECTVEGTSNPNLYWYRQAAGRGLQLLFYSVGIGQISSEVPQNLSASRPQDRQFILSSKKLLLSDSGFYLCARRGRGANTEAFFGQGTRLTVV.

V and J are TRBV29-1 and TRBJ2-1; 9 bases align to TRBD2. Looked up from germline, CDR1 is SQVTM and CDR2 is ANQGSEA. V was pared by 8 bases and J by 5 bases, with 10 bases of the junction left unmatched. The CDR3 contains 14 residues. The CDR3 DNA follows: TGCAGCTCCACGGCTAGCGGGGTCGACAATGAGCAGTTCTTC. Translating gives CSSTASGVDNEQFF.

The chain uses TRBV7-9 and TRBJ2-3, with TRBD2 matching over 9 bases. This CDR3 spans 15 amino acids. The germline CDR1 and CDR2 sequences are SEHNR and FQNEAQ (reference sequence). V lost 6 bases and J lost 6; bases outside the gene matches: 10. CDR3 DNA: TGTGCCAGCAGAAGGGTAGCGGGGGCCCTGGATACGCAGTATTTT. It yields the protein CASRRVAGALDTQYF. Complete variable domain (other parts from reference TRBV7-9 and TRBJ2-3): DTGVSQNPRHKITKRGQNVTFRCDPISEHNRLYWYRQTLGQGPEFLTYFQNEAQLEKSRLLSDRFSAERPKGSFSTLEIQRTEQGDSAMYLCASRRVAGALDTQYFGPGTRLTVL.

The gene calls are TRBV5-6 and TRBJ1-4; D not resolved. Germline CDR1 SGHDT, CDR2 YYEEEE. The CDR3 length is 13 residues. The V end lost 0 bases, the J end lost 4 bases, and 4 bases lay between the germline ends. CDR3 in DNA: TGTGCCAGCAGCTTGGGACTTAATGAAAAACTGTTTTTT. This encodes CASSLGLNEKLFF.

The chain carries TRBV2 and TRBJ1-1; TRBD1 might be the D (5 bases). CDR1 is SNHLY and CDR2 is FYNNEI in the germline V gene. V was shortened by 4 bases and J by 4 bases, with 16 bases between the two germline ends. This CDR3 has 15 residues. The CDR3 nucleotides read TGTGCCAGCAGTGGCGAGGCGCCTGGGGCCACTGAAGCTTTCTTT. This encodes CASSGEAPGATEAFF.

The chain combines TRBV2 with TRBJ1-2, with 10 bases fitting TRBD1. The CDR3 has 15 residues. Germline V gives CDR1 SNHLY, CDR2 FYNNEI. V lost 6 bases, J lost 4 bases, and 8 bases stayed unmatched. Here the CDR3 reads CASSAGTGALYGYTF. As DNA, the CDR3 is TGTGCCAGCAGCGCAGGGACAGGGGCTCTCTATGGCTACACCTTC. The full variable domain, rest sourced from reference TRBV2 and TRBJ1-2, is EPEVTQTPSHQVTQMGQEVILRCVPISNHLYFYWYRQILGQKVEFLVSFYNNEISEKSEIFDDQFSVERPDGSNFTLKIRSTKLEDSAMYFCASSAGTGALYGYTFGSGTRLTVV.

This sequence joins TRBV12-5 and TRBJ1-5, with D perhaps TRBD1 (6 bases). Germline CDR1 is LGHNT and CDR2 is FRNRAP. The length of the CDR3 is 14 residues. The V gene lost 7 bases and the J gene lost 4 bases, with 14 bases spanning the gap. CDR3 residues: CASAATGGNQPQHF. The DNA for the CDR3 is TGTGCTAGTGCCGCGACAGGAGGTAATCAGCCCCAGCATTTT. Looking up the rest from reference TRBV12-5 and TRBJ1-5 gives the full variable domain: DARVTQTPRHKVTEMGQEVTMRCQPILGHNTVFWYRQTMMQGLELLAYFRNRAPLDDSGMPKDRFSAEMPDATLATLKIQPSEPRDSAVYFCASAATGGNQPQHFGDGTRLSIL.

This clone has more than one count but fewer than ten. This rearrangement joins TRBV29-1 to TRBJ2-7; perhaps TRBD1 as D (7 bases). The V end lost 1 base, the J end lost 5 bases, and 21 bases lay between the germline ends. Germline assignment: CDR1 SQVTM and CDR2 ANQGSEA. This CDR3 comprises 16 residues. The CDR3 region has the DNA TGCAGCGTTGAAGGGGTTGGTAACAGGGGAGGCAACGAGCAGTACTTC. Protein product: CSVEGVGNRGGNEQYF.

The V gene is TRBV7-2, the J gene TRBJ2-3; a weak D match, TRBD2 (5 bases). V gave up 8 bases and J gave up 0 bases, with 15 bases separating them. CDR3 size: 15 residues. CDR1 SGHTA and CDR2 FQGNSA come from the germline V gene. The CDR3 sequence: CASQFVPGSTDTQYF. CDR3 coding DNA: TGTGCCAGCCAATTTGTTCCGGGGAGCACAGATACGCAGTATTTT.

The chain links TRBV7-6 to TRBJ1-6; 7 nucleotides line up with TRBD1. Germline assignment: CDR1 SGHVS and CDR2 FNYEAQ. There are 17 residues in the CDR3. Trimming at V came to 3 bases and at J to 0 bases, leaving 5 bases not matched to a gene. The chain's CDR3 is CASSLGQIFSYNSPLHF. The CDR3 nucleotides read TGTGCCAGCAGCTTGGGACAGATTTTCTCCTATAATTCACCCCTCCACTTT.

The CDR3 protein is CASSLNLDTPGNQPQHF. The CDR3 DNA sequence: TGTGCCAGCAGCTTAAATCTGGACACGCCTGGCAATCAGCCCCAGCATTTT. This chain uses TRBV7-3 with TRBJ1-5; the D gene is possibly TRBD1 (5 bases). CDR1 SGHTA and CDR2 FQGTGA come from the germline V gene. V dropped 1 base and J dropped 2 bases, with 15 bases sitting between them. The CDR3 consists of 17 residues.

Concerning this clone itself: Its ends do not fully match the called genes, so a read error is possible. In nucleotides, the CDR3 is TGTACCAGTAGTATAGGCAGGGCGGCAACTGAAGCTTTCTTT. This translates into CTSSIGRAATEAFF. The J gene is TRBJ1-1, the V gene TRBV19; D may be TRBD1 (5 bases). Per the germline V gene, CDR1 is LNHDA and CDR2 is SQIVND (reference sequence). The CDR3 length is 14 residues.

V usage is TRBV18 and J usage is TRBJ1-1; perhaps TRBD1 as D (5 bases). The V gene's germline CDR1 is KGHSH and CDR2 LQKENI. Trimming left V 5 bases short and J 4 bases short, with 17 bases between. This CDR3 region has 15 residues. The CDR3 region has the DNA TGTGCCAGCTCAGTCGACAGTCCCGTCCTCACTGAAGCTTTCTTT. Translated, it gives CASSVDSPVLTEAFF.

The rearrangement joins TRBV28 to TRBJ2-2, with 8 bases aligning to TRBD2. This CDR3 spans 16 amino acids. Germline CDR1 MDHEN, CDR2 SYDVKM. The V segment lost 3 bases and the J segment 3 bases; nucleotides outside the gene matches: 6. The CDR3 is CASSFGAGAYTGELFF. CDR3 nucleotide sequence: TGTGCCAGCAGTTTCGGAGCGGGGGCTTACACCGGGGAGCTGTTTTTT.

This chain joins TRBV6-5 and TRBJ1-2; a possible D gene is TRBD1 (6 bases). The length of the CDR3 is 14 residues. Germline V lookup: CDR1 MNHEY, CDR2 SVGAGI. Trimming cost V 7 bases and J 8 bases, with 20 bases left between them. The DNA for the CDR3 is TGTGCCAGCATCGACGGGCAACAGGGCCAGGGCTACACCTTC. Protein: CASIDGQQGQGYTF.

V usage is TRBV5-4 and J usage is TRBJ2-7; 10 nucleotides match TRBD1. Trimming removed 3 bases from V and 3 bases from J; junction bases left unmatched: 6. Germline-derived CDR1 and CDR2 are SGHNT and YYREEE (reference sequence). The CDR3 contains 15 residues. The CDR3 DNA reads as TGTGCCAGCAGCTCGCCGGGACAGGGGTTCTACGAGCAGTACTTC. Translation gives CASSSPGQGFYEQYF.

This clone came up a few times. V is TRBV25-1 and J is TRBJ1-4; tentative D call: TRBD1 (6 bases). V was pared by 5 bases and J by 8 bases, with 21 bases between. CDR3 length equals 16 residues. Germline V gene lookup returns CDR1 MGHDK and CDR2 SYGVNS. CDR3 sequence reads: CASSYDRWASEEKLFF. CDR3 bases: TGTGCCAGCAGTTACGACAGGTGGGCTTCTGAAGAAAAACTGTTTTTT. Full variable domain (remainder filled in from reference TRBV25-1 and TRBJ1-4): EADIYQTPRYLVIGTGKKITLECSQTMGHDKMYWYQQDPGMELHLIHYSYGVNSTEKGDLSSESTVSRIRTEHFPLTLESARPSHTSQYLCASSYDRWASEEKLFFGSGTQLSVL.

The genes are TRBV23-1 and TRBJ1-2, with 7 bases identical to TRBD1. TRBV23-1 is an ORF for which the function is uncertain. This CDR3 has 14 amino acids. Losses at the gene ends were 8 bases for V and 4 bases for J; bases not matched to a gene: 10. The CDR3 DNA sequence: TGCGCCAGCTCGCGGACAGGACCCCTCTATGGCTACACCTTC. Translating gives CASSRTGPLYGYTF.

This chain uses TRBV6-1 with TRBJ1-2; 8 bases map to TRBD1. Germline V gives CDR1 MNHNS, CDR2 SASEGT. The CDR3 spans 16 residues. After removal of 4 bases from V and 5 bases from J, the junction contained 12 bases not matched to a gene. The CDR3 reads CASSAALGQGGYGYTF. CDR3 coding DNA: TGTGCCAGCAGTGCCGCACTCGGACAGGGCGGGTATGGCTACACCTTC.

The chain is built from TRBV9 and TRBJ2-7; 8 positions agree with TRBD1. This CDR3 contains 17 residues. V dropped 0 bases and J dropped 2; count of bases not matched to a gene: 10. Germline-derived CDR1 and CDR2 are SGDLS and YYNGEE. The CDR3 DNA sequence: TGTGCCAGCAGCGTAGATCCCCGGCACAGGGGGGCCTACGAGCAGTACTTC. As protein: CASSVDPRHRGAYEQYF.

The chain carries TRBV28 and TRBJ2-4; maybe TRBD1 (6 bases). V lost 5 bases and J lost 0, with 11 bases in between. The germline V gene encodes CDR1 MDHEN and CDR2 SYDVKM. The CDR3 contains 15 residues. The CDR3 coding sequence is TGTGCCAGCAGTATTCGGACAGTAGCCAAAAACATTCAGTACTTC. Protein: CASSIRTVAKNIQYF.

The V and J genes are TRBV6-5 and TRBJ1-5; D possibly corresponds to TRBD1 (5 bases). Germline loops: CDR1 MNHEY, CDR2 SVGAGI. The CDR3 consists of 13 residues. The V end was cut by 6 bases, the J end by 4 bases, with 10 bases between. DNA of the CDR3: TGTGCCAGCAGAGATGACAGAAATCAGCCCCAGCATTTT. Its translation: CASRDDRNQPQHF.

The CDR3 sequence is CASSFPSTEAFF. CDR3 sequence (DNA): TGCGCCAGCAGCTTTCCTAGCACTGAAGCTTTCTTT. The V and J genes are TRBV5-1 and TRBJ1-1, with D uncertain. The CDR3 runs to 12 residues. CDR1 is SGHRS and CDR2 is YFSETQ in the germline V gene. Trimming shortened V by 2 bases and J by 4 bases, and 6 bases separated the two germline ends.

The CDR3 region is CASSLVGGQGLNTIQYF. Written as DNA, the CDR3 is TGCGCCAGCAGCTTGGTGGGGGGGCAGGGCCTTAATACGATACAGTACTTC. The V gene is TRBV5-1, the J gene TRBJ2-7, with TRBD2 as a possible D gene (7 bases). The CDR3 is 17 residues long. CDR1 and CDR2 (germline): SGHRS, YFSETQ. Trimming cost V 0 bases and J 10 bases, with 26 bases left between them.

The rearrangement links TRBV30 to TRBJ1-5, with TRBD1 matching 8 bases. The CDR3 contains 14 residues. Looked up from germline, CDR1 is GTSNPN and CDR2 is SVGIG (reference sequence). J lost 7 bases, V lost 0 bases, and 5 bases had no gene match. This CDR3 reads CAWSVRGQGQPQHF. DNA of the CDR3: TGTGCCTGGAGTGTACGTGGACAGGGACAGCCCCAGCATTTT.

This chain joins TRBV19 and TRBJ2-7; 9 nucleotides align to TRBD1. V shed 3 bases and J 1 base; nucleotides not matched to a gene: 4. Germline-derived CDR1 and CDR2 are LNHDA and SQIVND (reference sequence). The CDR3 totals 15 residues. The CDR3 reads CASSIGTGNSYEQYF. CDR3 sequence (DNA): TGTGCCAGTAGTATCGGGACAGGGAATTCCTACGAGCAGTACTTC. Full variable domain (remainder filled in from reference TRBV19 and TRBJ2-7): DGGITQSPKYLFRKEGQNVTLSCEQNLNHDAMYWYRQDPGQGLRLIYYSQIVNDFQKGDIAEGYSVSREKKESFPLTVTSAQKNPTAFYLCASSIGTGNSYEQYFGPGTRLTVT.

J is TRBJ1-1 and V is TRBV14; D is perhaps TRBD1 (6 bases). CDR1 is SGHDN and CDR2 is FVKESK in the germline V gene. This CDR3 is 17 amino acids long. Trimming cost V 2 bases and J 1 base, with 17 bases left between them. CDR3 loop: CASSQRGLGGWNTEAFF. The CDR3 DNA sequence: TGTGCCAGCAGCCAACGGGGTCTTGGGGGCTGGAACACTGAAGCTTTCTTT. Full variable domain (missing parts from reference TRBV14 and TRBJ1-1): EAGVTQFPSHSVIEKGQTVTLRCDPISGHDNLYWYRRVMGKEIKFLLHFVKESKQDESGMPNNRFLAERTGGTYSTLKVQPAELEDSGVYFCASSQRGLGGWNTEAFFGQGTRLTVV.

J is TRBJ2-3 and V is TRBV18; no clear D gene. This CDR3 is built from 14 residues. Germline values: CDR1 KGHSH, CDR2 LQKENI. V dropped 0 bases and J dropped 5 bases, with 9 bases sitting between them. This CDR3 reads CASSPPSRGDTQYF. In DNA, the CDR3 is TGTGCCAGCTCACCACCTTCCCGCGGAGATACGCAGTATTTT.

This sequence joins TRBV6-1 and TRBJ2-3, with a tentative D call TRBD2 (6 bases). This CDR3 is built from 14 residues. Trimming took 2 bases from V and 6 from J, leaving 12 bases between them. Germline lookup yields CDR1 MNHNS and CDR2 SASEGT. The CDR3, as DNA: TGTGCCAGCAGTGAACCCCCCCGGGGGGATACGCAGTATTTT. Translating it yields CASSEPPRGDTQYF.

The rearrangement links TRBV5-1 to TRBJ2-3, with D possibly matching TRBD1 (8 bases). Between the trimmed V and J ends, which lost 0 bases and 6 bases, there was a span of 11 bases. There are 14 residues in the CDR3. CDR1 and CDR2 (germline): SGHRS, YFSETQ. CDR3 in DNA: TGCGCCAGCAGCTTGGACAGGGGGGGGGATACGCAGTATTTT. Amino acids: CASSLDRGGDTQYF.